The rows below give T cell receptor beta chains drawn from one sample of a study of glioma-infiltrating T cells after dendritic cell vaccination. Measured with immunoSEQ multiplex PCR; TCRdb has only the in-frame clones, and not every one. Here the sample spans 55,000 to 70,000 clones, around 83% being singletons. The input for sequencing was blood, taken before dendritic cell vaccination. The origin of the receptors is a human donor with glioblastoma. Both conserved end residues are part of each CDR3.

v_gene: TRBV7-6; j_gene: TRBJ2-2; CDR3aa: CASSRLAGPSGELFF
v_gene: TRBV7-2; j_gene: TRBJ1-6; CDR3aa: CASTLHLGGGLNSPLHF
v_gene: TRBV28; j_gene: TRBJ1-6; CDR3aa: CASTEGQGNSPLHF
v_gene: TRBV5-4; j_gene: TRBJ2-3; CDR3aa: CASSLRTSGADTQYF
v_gene: TRBV7-2; j_gene: TRBJ2-3; CDR3aa: CASSLEGRGGTDTQYF
v_gene: TRBV5-6; j_gene: TRBJ1-6; CDR3aa: CASGQGINNSPLHF
v_gene: TRBV4-2; j_gene: TRBJ2-1; CDR3aa: CASSQASGGNNEQFF
v_gene: TRBV6-1; j_gene: TRBJ1-5; CDR3aa: CASSATGFSNQPQHF
v_gene: TRBV5-4; j_gene: TRBJ2-1; CDR3aa: CASSSSGVYEQFF
v_gene: TRBV7-6; j_gene: TRBJ2-3; CDR3aa: CASSLSVTGVHDTQYF
v_gene: TRBV6-1; j_gene: TRBJ1-5; CDR3aa: CASSDTGTGGSNQPQHF
v_gene: TRBV2; j_gene: TRBJ2-7; CDR3aa: CASTLRLLEIHEQYF
v_gene: TRBV6-5; j_gene: TRBJ1-1; CDR3aa: CASRQNTEAFF
v_gene: TRBV9; j_gene: TRBJ2-1; CDR3aa: CASSGPGRVYEQFF
v_gene: TRBV29-1; j_gene: TRBJ2-3; CDR3aa: CSVVTSGSTDTQYF
v_gene: TRBV11-2; j_gene: TRBJ1-1; CDR3aa: CASRLTSSEAFF
v_gene: TRBV30; j_gene: TRBJ2-7; CDR3aa: CAWSARLGQGTEQYF
v_gene: TRBV10-2; j_gene: TRBJ1-2; CDR3aa: CASSEAVLSGYTF
v_gene: TRBV7-2; j_gene: TRBJ1-1; CDR3aa: CASSLLGSRGRDTEAFF
v_gene: TRBV28; j_gene: TRBJ1-1; CDR3aa: CASSFSGNTEAFF
v_gene: TRBV6-1; j_gene: TRBJ1-2; CDR3aa: CASSEGGGGDGYTF
v_gene: TRBV11-2; j_gene: TRBJ1-4; CDR3aa: CASSSGVWEKLFF
v_gene: TRBV28; j_gene: TRBJ1-3; CDR3aa: CASGETGTGSGNTIYF
v_gene: TRBV11-3; j_gene: TRBJ2-5; CDR3aa: CASSPGTGGVETQYF
v_gene: TRBV6-1; j_gene: TRBJ2-7; CDR3aa: CASSEMPGLHYEQYF
v_gene: TRBV2; j_gene: TRBJ2-2; CDR3aa: CASSPLAGANTGELFF
v_gene: TRBV5-6; j_gene: TRBJ1-4; CDR3aa: CASSSFGSTNEKLFF
v_gene: TRBV6-5; j_gene: TRBJ1-1; CDR3aa: CASVPTKGAYTEAFF
v_gene: TRBV5-1; j_gene: TRBJ2-3; CDR3aa: CASSPGLAGDTQYF
v_gene: TRBV5-1; j_gene: TRBJ1-6; CDR3aa: CASSLVGQHYNSPLHF
v_gene: TRBV5-1; j_gene: NA; CDR3aa: CASSITAGGYEQYF
v_gene: TRBV9; j_gene: TRBJ2-2; CDR3aa: CASSPRTGGGTGELFF
v_gene: TRBV19; j_gene: TRBJ2-1; CDR3aa: CASKTTGGNEQFF
v_gene: TRBV6-4; j_gene: TRBJ1-5; CDR3aa: CASSDSRDRANQPQHF
v_gene: TRBV28; j_gene: TRBJ2-1; CDR3aa: CASRETGGAINEQFF
v_gene: TRBV28; j_gene: TRBJ2-3; CDR3aa: CASSLGAGIDTQYF
v_gene: TRBV6-6; j_gene: TRBJ2-7; CDR3aa: CASRVYDGSSYEQYF